These 22 T cell receptor beta chains originate from one sample sequenced in a study of CD8+ T cells in alopecia areata. cDNA reverse transcribed from extracted RNA served as the sequencing template. The method was immunoSEQ multiplex PCR; TCRdb's version includes in-frame clones alone and lacks a portion of them. Of about 160,000 clones in the sample, roughly 44% were seen once. Sequences were obtained from CD4+ T cells sorted from blood. Source of these receptors: a human donor with alopecia areata.

J is TRBJ2-7 and V is TRBV5-1; D gene unclear. Trimming took 8 bases from V and 4 from J, leaving 1 base between them. The length of the CDR3 is 8 residues. Germline V lookup: CDR1 SGHRS, CDR2 YFSETQ. The CDR3 loop reads CARYEQYF. The CDR3 bases are TGCGCCAGGTACGAGCAGTACTTC.

The chain couples TRBV6-1 to TRBJ2-3; D is undetermined. Germline lookup yields CDR1 MNHNS and CDR2 SASEGT. The CDR3 is made up of 14 amino acids. V was trimmed by 7 bases and J by 0 bases, leaving 11 bases between them. As DNA, the CDR3 is TGTGCCAGCACGGTGGGATCTAGCACAGATACGCAGTATTTT. Protein product: CASTVGSSTDTQYF.

The V and J genes are TRBV6-5 and TRBJ2-7; tentatively, D is TRBD1 (6 bases). The CDR3 totals 14 residues. Germline V gives CDR1 MNHEY, CDR2 SVGAGI. Trimming took off 6 bases at V and 2 bases at J, with 14 bases between the two ends. This CDR3 reads CASSYPGQPYEQYF. In nucleotides, the CDR3 is TGTGCCAGCAGCTATCCAGGACAGCCCTACGAGCAGTACTTC.

The rearrangement joins TRBV5-1 to TRBJ2-1; possibly TRBD1 for D (6 bases). Germline lookup yields CDR1 SGHRS and CDR2 YFSETQ. This CDR3 spans 14 amino acids. Trimming removed 0 bases from V and 7 bases from J, with 11 bases in between. CDR3 bases: TGCGCCAGCAGCTTGGACAGGGCGGATAATGAGCAGTTCTTC. This gives the protein CASSLDRADNEQFF.

This clone was seen once. The V call is TRBV2, the J call TRBJ1-1; D perhaps matches TRBD1 (6 bases). V was clipped by 6 bases and J by 0 bases, with 11 bases between them. Germline V gene sequence: CDR1 SNHLY, CDR2 FYNNEI. This CDR3 has 14 amino acids. The CDR3 DNA reads TGTGCCAGCAGGCCGGGACAAATGAACACTGAAGCTTTCTTT. Amino acids: CASRPGQMNTEAFF.

V gene TRBV6-5 combines with J gene TRBJ1-2, with TRBD1 matching over 7 bases. Germline CDR1 and CDR2: MNHEY and SVGAGI. This CDR3 comprises 14 residues. J lost 3 bases, V lost 5 bases, and 6 bases had no gene match. As DNA, the CDR3 is TGTGCCAGCAGTAGATCAGGGGGGGACTATGGCTACACCTTC. It encodes CASSRSGGDYGYTF.

CDR3 sequence: CASSLGQEETQYF. CDR3 nucleotide sequence: TGTGCCAGCAGTTTAGGGCAGGAAGAGACCCAGTACTTC. V gene TRBV28 combines with J gene TRBJ2-5; no firm D call. Germline V lookup: CDR1 MDHEN, CDR2 SYDVKM. The CDR3 runs 13 residues. V was trimmed by 2 bases and J by 3 bases, leaving 7 bases between them. Combining the CDR3 with reference TRBV28 and TRBJ2-5 gives the whole variable domain DVKVTQSSRYLVKRTGEKVFLECVQDMDHENMFWYRQDPGLGLRLIYFSYDVKMKEKGDIPEGYSVSREKKERFSLILESASTNQTSMYLCASSLGQEETQYFGPGTRLLVL.

V gene TRBV6-6 combines with J gene TRBJ2-5; D might be TRBD1 or TRBD2, each matching 5 bases. The germline gives CDR1 MNHNY, CDR2 SVGAGI (reference sequence). Between the trimmed V and J ends, which lost 6 bases and 9 bases, there was a span of 14 bases. The CDR3 is 12 amino acids. CDR3 residues: CASRGPDRAQYF. DNA for the CDR3: TGTGCCAGCAGGGGACCCGATCGGGCCCAGTACTTC.

This clone was seen a handful of times. This sample also contains other DNA sequences that code for the same CDR3. The chain employs TRBV7-3 and TRBJ1-1; maybe TRBD1 (5 bases). This CDR3 region has 14 residues. The ends were cut back, 2 bases at V and 0 bases at J, with 7 bases in the middle. The germline V gene has CDR1 SGHTA and CDR2 FQGTGA. CDR3 sequence reads: CASSLGTVNTEAFF. CDR3 DNA: TGTGCCAGCAGCTTAGGGACGGTGAACACTGAAGCTTTCTTT.

The chain employs TRBV4-1 and TRBJ2-5; D unclear. Per germline, CDR1 MGHRA and CDR2 YSYEKL. Trimming shortened V by 10 bases and J by 1 base, and 13 bases separated the two germline ends. The CDR3 contains 13 residues. DNA of the CDR3: TGCGCCATTTCGATCGGATTCCAAGAGACCCAGTACTTC. Translated, it gives CAISIGFQETQYF.

This chain joins TRBV4-1 and TRBJ1-1; maybe TRBD1 (5 bases). V dropped 4 bases and J dropped 1 base, with 19 bases sitting between them. CDR1 MGHRA and CDR2 YSYEKL come from the germline V gene. The CDR3 extends over 17 amino acids. CDR3 sequence (DNA): TGCGCCAGCAGCCGCGGGCTACTTCGGGGCTCGAACACTGAAGCTTTCTTT. It translates to CASSRGLLRGSNTEAFF.

The chain recombines TRBV7-9 with TRBJ2-7; D perhaps matches TRBD1 (7 bases). The CDR3 length is 13 residues. Per the germline V gene, CDR1 is SEHNR and CDR2 is FQNEAQ (reference sequence). The germline V and J ends were trimmed by 6 bases and 6 bases, with 15 bases remaining between them. The CDR3 protein is CASRSQGGLEQYF. Written as DNA, the CDR3 is TGTGCCAGCAGATCTCAGGGGGGTCTCGAGCAGTACTTC.

Comments on this clone: One end of the junction varies from germline; a read error may be responsible. The chain joins TRBV5-1 to TRBJ2-1; 10 bases match TRBD2. The length of the CDR3 is 17 residues. Per germline, CDR1 SGHRS and CDR2 YFSETQ. Here the CDR3 DNA reads TGCGCCAGCAGCTTGGCAGGGACTAGCGTTTCCTCCAATGAGCAGTTCTTC. Encoded protein: CASSLAGTSVSSNEQFF.

The chain links TRBV7-6 to TRBJ2-7; D unresolved. The CDR3 totals 13 residues. Deletions cut 2 bases from V and 7 bases from J, with 12 bases between. Germline V gene lookup returns CDR1 SGHVS and CDR2 FNYEAQ. The DNA of the CDR3 is TGTGCCAGCAGCTTACGTCGACGGAGTGAGCAGTACTTC. Translating it yields CASSLRRRSEQYF.

The rearrangement links TRBV10-3 to TRBJ2-3, with D hard to call. CDR3 length: 12 amino acids. The V end was cut by 10 bases, the J end by 1 base, with 9 bases between. Germline CDR1 and CDR2: ENHRY and SYGVKD. The CDR3 spells CATGGGTDTQYF. CDR3 bases: TGTGCCACCGGTGGGGGCACAGATACGCAGTATTTT.

This chain uses TRBV6-1 with TRBJ2-2; D unclear. The V gene lost 6 bases and the J gene lost 5 bases, with 7 bases spanning the gap. Germline CDR1 is MNHNS and CDR2 is SASEGT. This CDR3 has 12 residues. Here the CDR3 reads CASSSVTGELFF. DNA of the CDR3: TGTGCCAGCAGCAGTGTAACCGGGGAGCTGTTTTTT.

The chain is built from TRBV29-1 and TRBJ1-2; 8 bases are a match to TRBD1. With 4 bases clipped from V and 5 bases from J, the junction kept 6 bases outside the gene matches. This CDR3 is 13 amino acids long. The germline gives CDR1 SQVTM, CDR2 ANQGSEA. The chain's CDR3 is CSVVPGGEYGYTF. CDR3 DNA: TGCAGCGTTGTGCCAGGGGGCGAATATGGCTACACCTTC.

This clone was recorded a few times. The chain has TRBV23-1 and TRBJ2-7; possible D gene TRBD2, 5 bases. TRBV23-1 belongs to the ORF category, with a function that is uncertain. V was trimmed by 6 bases and J by 3 bases, leaving 27 bases between them. This CDR3 has 18 amino acids. CDR3 residues: CASRPLVLTGESGYEQYF. CDR3 sequence (DNA): TGCGCCAGCAGACCTCTAGTCTTAACCGGGGAAAGTGGCTACGAGCAGTACTTC.

The chain recombines TRBV5-6 with TRBJ1-4; D remains unclear. This CDR3 is 12 amino acids long. Germline V CDR1 and CDR2: SGHDT, YYEEEE. Deletions cut 2 bases from V and 8 bases from J, with 7 bases between. The CDR3: CASSFTSEKLFF. CDR3 in DNA: TGTGCCAGCAGCTTCACCAGCGAAAAACTGTTTTTT. The full variable domain, completed using reference TRBV5-6 and TRBJ1-4, is DAGVTQSPTHLIKTRGQQVTLRCSPKSGHDTVSWYQQALGQGPQFIFQYYEEEERQRGNFPDRFSGHQFPNYSSELNVNALLLGDSALYLCASSFTSEKLFFGSGTQLSVL.

This clone was seen only a few times. The chain joins TRBV6-5 to TRBJ1-5; tentative D call: TRBD1 (5 bases). Trimming removed 0 bases from V and 5 bases from J, with 5 bases in between. This CDR3 has 13 residues. Germline CDR1 and CDR2: MNHEY and SVGAGI. This chain's CDR3 is CASSYSGDQPQHF. DNA for the CDR3: TGTGCCAGCAGTTACTCGGGGGATCAGCCCCAGCATTTT.

This chain connects TRBV28 to TRBJ2-5; 10 bases are a match to TRBD2. Germline assignment: CDR1 MDHEN and CDR2 SYDVKM. Losses at the gene ends were 6 bases for V and 1 base for J; bases not matched to a gene: 5. CDR3 length: 15 residues. The CDR3 sequence: CASSAWTSGQETQYF. In DNA form, the CDR3 reads TGTGCCAGCAGCGCCTGGACTAGCGGCCAAGAGACCCAGTACTTC.

The rearrangement links TRBV27 to TRBJ2-5; D may be TRBD1 (5 bases). V shed 1 base and J shed 0 bases, with 12 bases lying between them. Germline loops: CDR1 MNHEY, CDR2 SMNVEV (reference sequence). CDR3 length equals 16 residues. The CDR3 is CASSLYPQGNQETQYF. Written as DNA, the CDR3 is TGTGCCAGCAGTTTATACCCTCAGGGAAACCAAGAGACCCAGTACTTC.